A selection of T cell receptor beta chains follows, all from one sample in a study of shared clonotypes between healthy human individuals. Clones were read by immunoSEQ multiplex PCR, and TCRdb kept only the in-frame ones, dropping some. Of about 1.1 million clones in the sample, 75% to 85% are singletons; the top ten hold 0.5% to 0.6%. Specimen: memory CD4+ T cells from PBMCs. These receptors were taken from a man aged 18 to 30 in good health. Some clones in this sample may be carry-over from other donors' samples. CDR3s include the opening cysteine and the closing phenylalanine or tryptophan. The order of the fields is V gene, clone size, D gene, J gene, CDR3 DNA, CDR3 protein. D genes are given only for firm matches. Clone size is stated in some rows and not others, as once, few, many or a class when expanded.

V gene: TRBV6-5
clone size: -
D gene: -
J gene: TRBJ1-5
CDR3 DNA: TGTGCCAGCAGTTACTCGAGACGAGGGGGTAATCAGCCCCAGCATTTT
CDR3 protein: CASSYSRRGGNQPQHF

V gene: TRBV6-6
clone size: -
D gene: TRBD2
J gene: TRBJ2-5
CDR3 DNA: TGTGCCAGCAGTCGCCCGACTAGCGGGACAGAGACCCAGTACTTC
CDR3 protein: CASSRPTSGTETQYF

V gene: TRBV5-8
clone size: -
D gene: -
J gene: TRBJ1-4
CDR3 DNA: TGTGCCAGCAGCATCCGGGACGCCGGCGTAGTTTTT
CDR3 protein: CASSIRDAGVVF

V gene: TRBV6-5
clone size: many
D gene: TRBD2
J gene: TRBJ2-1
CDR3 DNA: TGTGCCAGCAGGTTAGCGGGAGGGCCCTACAATGAGCAGTTCTTC
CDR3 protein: CASRLAGGPYNEQFF

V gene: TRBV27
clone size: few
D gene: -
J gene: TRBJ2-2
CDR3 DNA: TGTGCCAGCAGTTTCCAGGGGCGGAACACCGGGGAGCTGTTTTTT
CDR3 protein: CASSFQGRNTGELFF

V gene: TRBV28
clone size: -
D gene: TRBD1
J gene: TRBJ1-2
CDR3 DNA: TGTGCCAGCAGACTACAGGACAGGGGAGTCTATGGCTACACCTTC
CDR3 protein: CASRLQDRGVYGYTF

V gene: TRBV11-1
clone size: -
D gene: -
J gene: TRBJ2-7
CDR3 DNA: TGTGCCAGCAGCGTCTACAGTTACGAGCAGTACTTC
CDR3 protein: CASSVYSYEQYF

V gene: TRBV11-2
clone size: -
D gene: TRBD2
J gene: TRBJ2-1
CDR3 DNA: TGTGCCAGCAGCTTGGGGGGGACTATCAATGAGCAGTTCTTC
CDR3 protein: CASSLGGTINEQFF

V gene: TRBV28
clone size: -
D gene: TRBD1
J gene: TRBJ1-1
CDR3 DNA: TGTGCCAGCCACAGGGGGCGAGTCACTGAAGCTTTCTTT
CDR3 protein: CASHRGRVTEAFF

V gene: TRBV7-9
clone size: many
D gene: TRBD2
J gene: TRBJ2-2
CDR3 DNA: TGTGCCAGCAGCTTGGGACTAGCGGGAGACGGGGAGCTGTTTTTT
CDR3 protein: CASSLGLAGDGELFF

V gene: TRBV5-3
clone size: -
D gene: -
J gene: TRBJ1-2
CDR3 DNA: TGTGCCAGAAGCTTGGTGGCTTGTGGATCACCCTATGGCTACACCTTC
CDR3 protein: CARSLVACGSPYGYTF

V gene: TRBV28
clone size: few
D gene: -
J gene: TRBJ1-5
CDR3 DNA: TGTGCCACCGGGGGTCGCAATCAGCCCCAGCATTTT
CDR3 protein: CATGGRNQPQHF

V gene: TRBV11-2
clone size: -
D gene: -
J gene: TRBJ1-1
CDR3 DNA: TGTGCCAGCAGCTTAGATGTTGGGAGAGATGCTTTCTTT
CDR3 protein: CASSLDVGRDAFF

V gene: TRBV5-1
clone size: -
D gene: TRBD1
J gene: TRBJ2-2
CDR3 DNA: TGCGCCAGCAGCCCCGGGACAGAGACCGGGGAGCTGTTTTTT
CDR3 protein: CASSPGTETGELFF

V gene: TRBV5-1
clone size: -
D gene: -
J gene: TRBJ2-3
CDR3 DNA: TGCGCCAGCAGCCAGGAGGAGTCTAGCACAGATACGCAGTATTTT
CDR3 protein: CASSQEESSTDTQYF

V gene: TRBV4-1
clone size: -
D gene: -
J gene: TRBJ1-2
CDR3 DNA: TGCGCCAGCAGCCAAGATCTCTGGCAGGCGAACTATGGCTACACCTTC
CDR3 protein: CASSQDLWQANYGYTF

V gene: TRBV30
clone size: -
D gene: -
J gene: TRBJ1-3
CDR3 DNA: TGTGCCTGGACCCCTTTCGGGGGGCTTGGAAACACCATATATTTT
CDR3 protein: CAWTPFGGLGNTIYF

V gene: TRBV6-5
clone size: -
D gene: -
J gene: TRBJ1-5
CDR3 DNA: TGTGCCAGCAGTTACCAGGGTAGCAATCAGCCCCAGCATTTT
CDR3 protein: CASSYQGSNQPQHF

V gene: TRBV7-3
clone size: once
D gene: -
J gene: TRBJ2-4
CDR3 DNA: TGTGCCAGCAGCTTACAGAGGACAGTAAACATTCAGTACTTC
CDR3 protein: CASSLQRTVNIQYF

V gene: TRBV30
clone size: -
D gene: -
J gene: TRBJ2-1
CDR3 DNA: TGTGCCTGGAGTGTGTGGCGGGGAGGAGGTAAGGATGAGCAGTTCTTC
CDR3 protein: CAWSVWRGGGKDEQFF

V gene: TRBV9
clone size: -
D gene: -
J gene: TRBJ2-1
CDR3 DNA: TGTGCCAGCAGCCCCCGAGCGGCGATCTCCTACAATGAGCAGTTCTTC
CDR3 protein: CASSPRAAISYNEQFF

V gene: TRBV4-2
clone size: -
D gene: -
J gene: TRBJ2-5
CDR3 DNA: TGTGCCAGCAGCCAAGTGTTAGCGAGCCGTCAAGAGACCCAGTACTTC
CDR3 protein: CASSQVLASRQETQYF

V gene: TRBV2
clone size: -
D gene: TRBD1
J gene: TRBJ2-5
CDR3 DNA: TGTGCCAGCAGTGGGTCCGGGACAGCCGAAGAGACCCAGTACTTC
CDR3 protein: CASSGSGTAEETQYF

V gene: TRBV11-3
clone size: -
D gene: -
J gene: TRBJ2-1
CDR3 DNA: TGTGCCAGCAGCCCCGGGGGCAGCTACAATGAGCAGTTCTTC
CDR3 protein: CASSPGGSYNEQFF

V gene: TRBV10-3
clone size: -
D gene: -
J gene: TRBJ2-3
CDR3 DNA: TGTGCCATCAGTGATGGGGTACTTGGAGCAGATACGCAGTATTTT
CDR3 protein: CAISDGVLGADTQYF

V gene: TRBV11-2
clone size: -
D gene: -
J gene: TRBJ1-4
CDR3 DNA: TGTGCCAGCAGCCGAACCTCTGGCGCTGAAAAACTGTTTTTT
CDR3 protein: CASSRTSGAEKLFF

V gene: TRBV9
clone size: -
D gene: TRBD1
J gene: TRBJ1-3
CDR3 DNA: TGTGCCAGCAGCGGAGGGGGCCACTCTGGAAACACCATATATTTT
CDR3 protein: CASSGGGHSGNTIYF

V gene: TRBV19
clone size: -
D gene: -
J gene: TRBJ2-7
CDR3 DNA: TGTGCCAGTAGTATACCAGGGGACGAATTTCGGCAGTACTTC
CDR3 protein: CASSIPGDEFRQYF

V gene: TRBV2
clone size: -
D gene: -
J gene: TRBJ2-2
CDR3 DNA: TGTGCCAGCAGTGATAGAGGGCGCACCGGGGAGCTGTTTTTT
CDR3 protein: CASSDRGRTGELFF

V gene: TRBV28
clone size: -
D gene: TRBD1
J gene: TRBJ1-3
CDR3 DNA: TGTGCCAGCAGTCCAGCACCTCATAGACAGGGGTGGAGTGACACCATATATTTT
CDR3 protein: CASSPAPHRQGWSDTIYF

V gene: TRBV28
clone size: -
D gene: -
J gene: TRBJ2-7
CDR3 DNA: TGTGCCAGCAGTTTCTTGGGACGCGAGCAGTACTTC
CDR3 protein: CASSFLGREQYF

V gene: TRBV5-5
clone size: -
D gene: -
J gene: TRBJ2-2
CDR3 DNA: TGTGCCAGCAGCACCACAGGGCTTGACACCGGGGAGCTGTTTTTT
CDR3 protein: CASSTTGLDTGELFF

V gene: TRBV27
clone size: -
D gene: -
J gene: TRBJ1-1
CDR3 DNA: TGTGCCAGCAGTACCTCCCGGGGAAGTATCACTGAAGCTTTCTTT
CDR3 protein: CASSTSRGSITEAFF

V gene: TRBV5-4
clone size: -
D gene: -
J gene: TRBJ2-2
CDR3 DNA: TGTGCCAGCAGCCGGGTTGCCGGGGAGCTGTTTTTT
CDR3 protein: CASSRVAGELFF

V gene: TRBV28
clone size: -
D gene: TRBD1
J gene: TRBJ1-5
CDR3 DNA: TGTGCCAGCACCGGACAGGGGTTAGCGCAGCCCCAGCATTTT
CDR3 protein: CASTGQGLAQPQHF

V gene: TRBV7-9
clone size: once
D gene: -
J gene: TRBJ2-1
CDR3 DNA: TGTGCCAGCAGCCTCGAGACAGGCATCAATGAGCAGTTCTTC
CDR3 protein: CASSLETGINEQFF

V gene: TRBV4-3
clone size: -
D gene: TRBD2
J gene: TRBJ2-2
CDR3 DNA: TGCGCCAGCAGCCCCTATTCTAGCGGGAGGGTTAACGGGGAGCTGTTTTTT
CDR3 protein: CASSPYSSGRVNGELFF

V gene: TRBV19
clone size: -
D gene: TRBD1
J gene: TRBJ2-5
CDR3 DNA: TGTGCCAGTAGGGCTACGACAGGGCCAACGAAGGCCCAGTACTTC
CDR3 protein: CASRATTGPTKAQYF

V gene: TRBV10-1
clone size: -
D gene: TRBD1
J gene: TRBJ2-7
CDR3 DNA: TGCGCCACCTGGGACAGGCCGTACGAGCAGTACTTC
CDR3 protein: CATWDRPYEQYF

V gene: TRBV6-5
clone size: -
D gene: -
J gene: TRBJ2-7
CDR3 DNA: TGTGCCAGCGGGGAATACGAGCAGTACTTC
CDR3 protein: CASGEYEQYF

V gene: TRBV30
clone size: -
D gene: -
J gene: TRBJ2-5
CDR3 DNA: TGTGCCTGGAGTGCGCTTGATCTGAGGAGGGACCAAGAGACCCAGTACTTC
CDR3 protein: CAWSALDLRRDQETQYF

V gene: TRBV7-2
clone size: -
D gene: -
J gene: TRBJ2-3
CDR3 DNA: TGTGCCAGCAGCTTAGCGGCTTGGGTTCTAGCGCCCACAGATACGCAGTATTTT
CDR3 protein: CASSLAAWVLAPTDTQYF

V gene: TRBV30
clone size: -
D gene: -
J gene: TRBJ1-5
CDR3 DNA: TGTGCCTGGAGTAATAGGGACGACCAGCCCCAGCATTTT
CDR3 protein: CAWSNRDDQPQHF

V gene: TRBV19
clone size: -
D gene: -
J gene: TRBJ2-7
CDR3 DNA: TGTGCCAGTAGTCGGCAGCTCTCTTCGAGCGAGCAGTACTTC
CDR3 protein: CASSRQLSSSEQYF

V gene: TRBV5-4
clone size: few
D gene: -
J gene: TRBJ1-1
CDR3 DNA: TGTGCCAGCAGCTGGGAGGGACCCGAAGCGGCTTTCTTT
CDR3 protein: CASSWEGPEAAFF

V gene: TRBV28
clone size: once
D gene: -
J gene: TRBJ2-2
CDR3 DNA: TGTGCCAGCAGTTTATCTGATGCCGGGGAGCTGTTTTTT
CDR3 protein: CASSLSDAGELFF

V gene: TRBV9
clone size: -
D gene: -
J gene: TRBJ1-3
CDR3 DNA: TGTGCCAGCAGCCCAGGGACGTTTTCCTCTGGAAACACCATATATTTT
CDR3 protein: CASSPGTFSSGNTIYF

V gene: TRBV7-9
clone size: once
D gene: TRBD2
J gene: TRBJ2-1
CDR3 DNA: TGTGCCAGCAGCTTCTTAGCGGGAGGGTCGTTCTTC
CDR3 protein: CASSFLAGGSFF